A selection of T cell receptor beta chains follows, all from one sample in a study of blood T cell repertoires in COVID-19. Using immunoSEQ multiplex PCR, the repertoire was profiled, and TCRdb retains in-frame clones only, with some absent. The top ten clones hold less than 15% of a sample with 15,000 to 20,000 clones, about nine tenths of them seen once. Material: peripheral blood. The origin of the receptors is a human donor in a cohort sampled during active COVID-19. Both conserved end residues are part of each CDR3. Fields, in order: D gene, V gene, J gene, clone size, CDR3 protein, CDR3 DNA. A D gene is named only where the DNA matches it firmly. Only part of the rows carry a size: once, few, many, or a class if the clone is expanded.

D: TRBD2; V: TRBV30; J: TRBJ2-1; size: NA; CDR3: CAWTSGGALRQFF; DNA: TGTGCCTGGACTAGCGGGGGGGCCCTGAGGCAGTTCTTC
D: TRBD1; V: TRBV11-2; J: TRBJ2-3; size: once; CDR3: CASSRDRVIGDTQYF; DNA: TGTGCCAGCAGCCGCGACAGGGTAATTGGAGATACGCAGTATTTT
D: NA; V: TRBV6-6; J: TRBJ2-3; size: NA; CDR3: CASSYSGQSTDTQYF; DNA: TGTGCCAGCAGTTACTCGGGGCAGAGCACAGATACGCAGTATTTT
D: NA; V: TRBV11-2; J: TRBJ2-1; size: NA; CDR3: CASSLVRELEQFF; DNA: TGTGCCAGCAGCTTAGTCCGGGAGCTTGAGCAGTTCTTC
D: TRBD1; V: TRBV19; J: TRBJ2-1; size: NA; CDR3: CASIRTGQGALSLNNEQFF; DNA: TGTGCCAGTATACGCACGGGGCAGGGGGCCCTAAGCCTTAACAATGAGCAGTTCTTC
D: TRBD1; V: TRBV3-1/TRBV3-2; J: TRBJ2-2; size: NA; CDR3: CASSRRQGDTGELFF; DNA: TGTGCCAGCAGCCGACGACAGGGTGACACCGGGGAGCTGTTTTTT
D: NA; V: TRBV7-8; J: TRBJ1-2; size: NA; CDR3: CASSLRRDYGYTF; DNA: TGTGCCAGCAGCTTACGTCGTGACTATGGCTACACCTTC
D: TRBD2; V: TRBV28; J: TRBJ2-3; size: NA; CDR3: CASSGEGIDTQYF; DNA: TGTGCCAGCAGTGGGGAGGGTATAGATACGCAGTATTTT
D: NA; V: TRBV7-8; J: TRBJ1-4; size: NA; CDR3: CASSPWQGSNEKLFF; DNA: TGTGCCAGCAGTCCGTGGCAGGGGAGTAATGAAAAACTGTTTTTT
D: TRBD1; V: TRBV5-1; J: TRBJ2-7; size: NA; CDR3: CASNTGGSGLASEQYF; DNA: TGCGCCAGCAACACAGGGGGAAGCGGGTTAGCTTCCGAGCAGTACTTC
D: NA; V: TRBV18; J: TRBJ1-4; size: once; CDR3: CASSPRATNEKLFF; DNA: TGTGCCAGCTCACCACGAGCAACTAATGAAAAACTGTTTTTT
D: NA; V: TRBV5-6; J: TRBJ1-3; size: few; CDR3: CASSLEYSSLWNTIYF; DNA: TGTGCCAGCAGCTTGGAGTACAGCTCCCTGTGGAACACCATATATTTT
D: TRBD1; V: TRBV5-1; J: TRBJ2-1; size: NA; CDR3: CASSSGGSWGNEQFF; DNA: TGCGCCAGCAGCTCAGGGGGATCATGGGGCAATGAGCAGTTCTTC
D: TRBD2; V: TRBV2; J: TRBJ2-7; size: NA; CDR3: CASSELAGASYEQYF; DNA: TGTGCCAGCAGCGAACTAGCGGGGGCCTCCTACGAGCAGTACTTC
D: TRBD1; V: TRBV5-1; J: TRBJ2-3; size: once; CDR3: CASSLATGVDTQYF; DNA: TGCGCCAGCAGCTTGGCAACAGGGGTGGATACGCAGTATTTT
D: TRBD1; V: TRBV6-6; J: TRBJ1-1; size: NA; CDR3: CASTRDRTNTEAFF; DNA: TGTGCCAGCACTCGGGACAGGACCAACACTGAAGCTTTCTTT
D: TRBD2; V: TRBV6-4; J: TRBJ2-1; size: NA; CDR3: CASSGGTSGYNEQFF; DNA: TGTGCCAGCAGTGGTGGGACTAGCGGATACAATGAGCAGTTCTTC
D: NA; V: TRBV9; J: TRBJ2-1; size: once; CDR3: CASSVAFSWRTNSYNEQFF; DNA: TGTGCCAGCAGCGTAGCCTTTTCGTGGAGAACTAACTCCTACAATGAGCAGTTCTTC
D: TRBD1; V: TRBV24-1; J: TRBJ2-1; size: NA; CDR3: CATSPGDRPHNEQFF; DNA: TGTGCCACCAGTCCCGGGGACAGACCCCACAATGAGCAGTTCTTC
D: TRBD1; V: TRBV6-1; J: TRBJ1-1; size: NA; CDR3: CASSGRDRGGGDTEAFF; DNA: TGTGCCAGCAGTGGCAGGGACAGGGGCGGTGGGGACACTGAAGCTTTCTTT
D: NA; V: TRBV11-2; J: TRBJ1-4; size: NA; CDR3: CASRRTSITNEKLFF; DNA: TGTGCCAGCAGACGGACAAGCATAACTAATGAAAAACTGTTTTTT
D: TRBD1; V: TRBV10-1; J: TRBJ1-1; size: NA; CDR3: CASSGHRTGPTEAFF; DNA: TGCGCCAGCAGTGGGCATAGGACAGGGCCCACTGAAGCTTTCTTT
D: NA; V: TRBV12-3/TRBV12-4; J: TRBJ2-1; size: NA; CDR3: CASSFAGYSEQFF; DNA: TGTGCCAGCAGTTTCGCTGGCTACAGTGAGCAGTTCTTC
D: TRBD2; V: TRBV4-2; J: TRBJ2-1; size: NA; CDR3: CASSRTGLAGGSNEQFF; DNA: TGTGCCAGCAGCCGGACCGGACTAGCGGGGGGGAGTAATGAGCAGTTCTTC
D: NA; V: TRBV11-2; J: TRBJ1-6; size: NA; CDR3: CASSPEPRGNSPLHF; DNA: TGTGCCAGCAGCCCTGAACCACGGGGGAATTCACCCCTCCACTTT
D: TRBD1; V: TRBV5-1; J: TRBJ1-1; size: NA; CDR3: CASSLRQGSTEAFF; DNA: TGCGCCAGCAGCTTGCGACAGGGTTCCACTGAAGCTTTCTTT
D: TRBD1; V: TRBV7-3; J: TRBJ2-1; size: NA; CDR3: CASSLSQGAWDEQFF; DNA: TGTGCCAGCAGCTTGAGCCAGGGGGCGTGGGATGAGCAGTTCTTC
D: NA; V: TRBV28; J: TRBJ1-6; size: NA; CDR3: CASTLTNSYNSPLHF; DNA: TGTGCCAGCACACTGACAAACTCCTATAATTCACCCCTCCACTTT
D: NA; V: TRBV9; J: TRBJ2-7; size: NA; CDR3: CASSVAPGNEQYF; DNA: TGTGCCAGCAGCGTAGCACCGGGTAACGAGCAGTACTTC
D: TRBD1; V: TRBV10-1; J: TRBJ2-3; size: NA; CDR3: CASSDGQETQYF; DNA: TGCGCCAGCAGTGATGGACAGGAAACGCAGTATTTT
D: NA; V: TRBV7-2; J: TRBJ1-5; size: NA; CDR3: CASSLDGGLGGNQPQHF; DNA: TGTGCCAGCAGCTTAGACGGGGGGTTGGGGGGCAATCAGCCCCAGCATTTT